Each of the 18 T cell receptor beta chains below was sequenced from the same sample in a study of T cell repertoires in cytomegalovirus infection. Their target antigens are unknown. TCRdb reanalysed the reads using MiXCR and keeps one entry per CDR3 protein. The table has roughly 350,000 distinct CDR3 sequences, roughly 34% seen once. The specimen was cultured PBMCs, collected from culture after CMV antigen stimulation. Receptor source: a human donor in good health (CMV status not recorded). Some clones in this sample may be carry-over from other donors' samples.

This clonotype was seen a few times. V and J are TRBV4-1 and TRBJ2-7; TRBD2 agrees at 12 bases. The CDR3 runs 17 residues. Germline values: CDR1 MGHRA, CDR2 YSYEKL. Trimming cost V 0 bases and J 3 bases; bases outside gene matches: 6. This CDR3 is CASSQDMGTSGYYEQYF. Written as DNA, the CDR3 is TGCGCCAGCAGCCAAGACATGGGGACTAGCGGGTACTACGAGCAGTACTTC.

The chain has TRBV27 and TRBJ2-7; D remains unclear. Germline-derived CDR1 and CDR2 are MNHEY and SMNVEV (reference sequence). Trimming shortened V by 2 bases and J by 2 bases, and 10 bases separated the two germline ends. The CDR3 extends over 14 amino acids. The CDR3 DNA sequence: TGTGCCAGCAGTTTAATACCCCAAACCTACGAGCAGTACTTC. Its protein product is CASSLIPQTYEQYF.

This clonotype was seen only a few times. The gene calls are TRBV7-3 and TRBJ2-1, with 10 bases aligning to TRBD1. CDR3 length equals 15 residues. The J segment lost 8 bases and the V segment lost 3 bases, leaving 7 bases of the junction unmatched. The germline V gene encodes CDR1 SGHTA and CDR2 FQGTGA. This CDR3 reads CASSFDRGRVDEQFF. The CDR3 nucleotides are TGTGCCAGCAGCTTTGACAGGGGGCGGGTCGATGAGCAGTTCTTC.

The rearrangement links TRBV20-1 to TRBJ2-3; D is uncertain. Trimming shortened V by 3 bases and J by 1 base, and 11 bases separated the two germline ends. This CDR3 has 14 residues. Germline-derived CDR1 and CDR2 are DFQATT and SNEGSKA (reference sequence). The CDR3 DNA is TGCAGTGCTAGGGGAAGCGATCGCACAGATACGCAGTATTTT. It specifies CSARGSDRTDTQYF.

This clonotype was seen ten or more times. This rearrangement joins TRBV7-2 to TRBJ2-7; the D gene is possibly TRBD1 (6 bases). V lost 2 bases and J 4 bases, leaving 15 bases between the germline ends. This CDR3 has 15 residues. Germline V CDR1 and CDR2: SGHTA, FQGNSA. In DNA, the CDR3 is TGTGCCAGCAGCTTATCGCCAGGGGCAAAATACGAGCAGTACTTC. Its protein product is CASSLSPGAKYEQYF.

The CDR3 region is CASRTVGETQYF. CDR3 bases: TGTGCCAGCAGGACAGTGGGGGAGACCCAGTACTTC. The chain employs TRBV27 and TRBJ2-5; the D gene is possibly TRBD1 (5 bases). V gave up 6 bases and J gave up 5 bases, with 10 bases separating them. CDR3 size: 12 residues. Germline-derived CDR1 and CDR2 are MNHEY and SMNVEV (reference sequence).

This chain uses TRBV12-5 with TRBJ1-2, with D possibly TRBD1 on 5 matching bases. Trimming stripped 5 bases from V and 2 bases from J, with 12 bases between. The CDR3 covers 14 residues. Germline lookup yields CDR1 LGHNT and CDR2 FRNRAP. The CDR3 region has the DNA TGTGCTAGTGGTCTGGAGGGACCAAACTATGGCTACACCTTC. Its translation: CASGLEGPNYGYTF. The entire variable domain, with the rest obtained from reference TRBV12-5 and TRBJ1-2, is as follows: DARVTQTPRHKVTEMGQEVTMRCQPILGHNTVFWYRQTMMQGLELLAYFRNRAPLDDSGMPKDRFSAEMPDATLATLKIQPSEPRDSAVYFCASGLEGPNYGYTFGSGTRLTVV.

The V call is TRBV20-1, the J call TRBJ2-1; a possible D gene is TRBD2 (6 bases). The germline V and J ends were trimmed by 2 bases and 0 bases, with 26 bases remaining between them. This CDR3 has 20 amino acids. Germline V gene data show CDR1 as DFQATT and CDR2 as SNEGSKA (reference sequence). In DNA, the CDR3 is TGCAGTGCTAGACTGTCACGCGGGGAAGGGACTCAGAGCTCCTACAATGAGCAGTTCTTC. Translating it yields CSARLSRGEGTQSSYNEQFF.

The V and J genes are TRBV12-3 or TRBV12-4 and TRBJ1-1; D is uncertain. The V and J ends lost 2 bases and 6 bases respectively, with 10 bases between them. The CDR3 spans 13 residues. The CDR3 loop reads CASSLQVNAEAFF. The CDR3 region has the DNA TGTGCCAGCAGTTTACAGGTTAATGCTGAAGCTTTCTTT.

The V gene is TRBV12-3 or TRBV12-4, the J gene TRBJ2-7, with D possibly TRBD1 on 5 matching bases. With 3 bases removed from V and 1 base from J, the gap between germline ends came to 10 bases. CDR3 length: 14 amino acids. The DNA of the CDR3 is TGTGCCAGCAGTTTTCCAGCAGGGTCCTACGAGCAGTACTTC. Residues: CASSFPAGSYEQYF.

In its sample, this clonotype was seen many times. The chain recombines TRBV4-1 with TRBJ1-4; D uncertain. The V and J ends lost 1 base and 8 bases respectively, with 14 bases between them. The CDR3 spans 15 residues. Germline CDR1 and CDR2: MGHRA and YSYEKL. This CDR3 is CASSQVGGLGEKLFF. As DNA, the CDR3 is TGCGCCAGCAGCCAAGTCGGAGGACTGGGAGAAAAACTGTTTTTT.

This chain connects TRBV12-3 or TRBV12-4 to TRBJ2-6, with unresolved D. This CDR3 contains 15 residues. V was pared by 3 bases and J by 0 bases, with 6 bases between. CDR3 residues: CASSLYASGANVLTF. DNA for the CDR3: TGTGCCAGCAGTTTGTATGCCTCTGGGGCCAACGTCCTGACTTTC.

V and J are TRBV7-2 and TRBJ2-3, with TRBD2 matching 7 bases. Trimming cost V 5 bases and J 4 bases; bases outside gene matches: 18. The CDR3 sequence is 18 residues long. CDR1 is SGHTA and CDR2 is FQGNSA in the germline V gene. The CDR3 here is CASSIELGGGPSPDTQYF. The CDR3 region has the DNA TGTGCCAGCAGCATAGAGTTGGGGGGAGGGCCCTCCCCAGATACGCAGTATTTT.

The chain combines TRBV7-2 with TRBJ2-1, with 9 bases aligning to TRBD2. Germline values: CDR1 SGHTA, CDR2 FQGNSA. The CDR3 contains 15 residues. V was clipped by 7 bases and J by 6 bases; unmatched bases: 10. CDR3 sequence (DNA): TGTGCCAGCATTTCCGGGCGGGGGGGGCCCAATGAGCAGTTCTTC. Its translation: CASISGRGGPNEQFF.

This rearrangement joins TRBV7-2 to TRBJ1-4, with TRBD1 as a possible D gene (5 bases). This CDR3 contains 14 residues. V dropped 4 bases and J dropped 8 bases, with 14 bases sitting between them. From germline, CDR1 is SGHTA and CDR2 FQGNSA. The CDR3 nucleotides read TGTGCCAGCAGCTCGGGGCGCGGGAGCGAAAAACTGTTTTTT. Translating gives CASSSGRGSEKLFF.

Written as DNA, the CDR3 is TGTGCCAGCAGCTTAGAAGGGGGCGCGTCCGTGGGGGAGGGCTTTTTGGATGAGCAGTTCTTC. Translated: CASSLEGGASVGEGFLDEQFF. This rearrangement joins TRBV7-8 to TRBJ2-1, with D perhaps being TRBD1 or TRBD2 (7 bases each). In germline, CDR1 is SGHVS, CDR2 FQNEAQ. The CDR3 runs to 21 residues. V was clipped by 1 base and J by 8 bases, with 33 bases between them.

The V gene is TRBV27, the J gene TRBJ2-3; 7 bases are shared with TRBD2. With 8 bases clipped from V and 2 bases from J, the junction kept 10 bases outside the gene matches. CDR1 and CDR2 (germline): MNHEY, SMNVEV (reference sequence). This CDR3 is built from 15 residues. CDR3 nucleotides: TGTGCCAGCGGATATAGCGGGCCGAACACAGATACGCAGTATTTT. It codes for CASGYSGPNTDTQYF.

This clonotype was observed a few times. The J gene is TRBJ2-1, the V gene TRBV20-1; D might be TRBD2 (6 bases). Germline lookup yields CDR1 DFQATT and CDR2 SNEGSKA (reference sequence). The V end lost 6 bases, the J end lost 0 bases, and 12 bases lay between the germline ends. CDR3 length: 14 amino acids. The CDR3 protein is CSAARDFSYNEQFF. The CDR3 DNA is TGCAGTGCCGCCAGGGACTTCTCCTACAATGAGCAGTTCTTC.